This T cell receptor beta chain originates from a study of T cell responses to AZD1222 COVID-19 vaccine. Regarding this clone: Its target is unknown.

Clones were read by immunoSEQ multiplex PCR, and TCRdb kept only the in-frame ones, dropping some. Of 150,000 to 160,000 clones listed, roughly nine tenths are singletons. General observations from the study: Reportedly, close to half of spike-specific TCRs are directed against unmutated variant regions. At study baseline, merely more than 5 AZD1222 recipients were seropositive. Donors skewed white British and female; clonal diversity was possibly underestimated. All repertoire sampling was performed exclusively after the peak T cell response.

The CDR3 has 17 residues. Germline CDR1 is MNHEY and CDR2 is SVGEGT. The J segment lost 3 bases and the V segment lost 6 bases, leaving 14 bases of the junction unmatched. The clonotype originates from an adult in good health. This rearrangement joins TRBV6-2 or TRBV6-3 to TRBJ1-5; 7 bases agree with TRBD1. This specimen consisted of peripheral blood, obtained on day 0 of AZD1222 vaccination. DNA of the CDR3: TGTGCCAGCAGCCAGGGGGTGGGGGTAAGCGTCAATCAGCCCCAGCATTTT. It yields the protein CASSQGVGVSVNQPQHF.